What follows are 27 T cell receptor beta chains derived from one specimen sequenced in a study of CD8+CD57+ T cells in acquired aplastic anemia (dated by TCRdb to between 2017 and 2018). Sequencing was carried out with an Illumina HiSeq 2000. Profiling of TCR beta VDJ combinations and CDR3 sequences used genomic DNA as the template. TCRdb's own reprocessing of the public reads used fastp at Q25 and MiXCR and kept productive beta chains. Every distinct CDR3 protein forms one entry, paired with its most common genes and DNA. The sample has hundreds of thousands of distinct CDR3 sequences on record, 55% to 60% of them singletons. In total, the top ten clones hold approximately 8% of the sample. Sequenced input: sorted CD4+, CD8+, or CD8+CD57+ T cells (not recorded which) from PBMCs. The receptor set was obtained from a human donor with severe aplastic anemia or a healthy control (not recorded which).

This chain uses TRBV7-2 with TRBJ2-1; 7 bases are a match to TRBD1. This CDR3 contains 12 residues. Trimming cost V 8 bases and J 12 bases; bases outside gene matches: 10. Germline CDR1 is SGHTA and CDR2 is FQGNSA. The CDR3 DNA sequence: TGTGCCAGCGCAAAGGGACAGAACCTGCAGTTCTTC. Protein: CASAKGQNLQFF.

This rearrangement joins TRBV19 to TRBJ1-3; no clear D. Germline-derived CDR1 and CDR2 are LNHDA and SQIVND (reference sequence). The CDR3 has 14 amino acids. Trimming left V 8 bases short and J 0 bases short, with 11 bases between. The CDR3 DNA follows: TGTGCCAGTGCGGGCGGTCTCTCTGGAAACACCATATATTTT. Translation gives CASAGGLSGNTIYF.

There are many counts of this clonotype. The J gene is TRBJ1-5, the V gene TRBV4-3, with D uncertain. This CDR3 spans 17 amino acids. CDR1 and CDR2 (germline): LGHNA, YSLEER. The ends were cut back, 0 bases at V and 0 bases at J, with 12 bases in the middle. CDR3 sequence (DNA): TGCGCCAGCAGCCAAGAGGTGTCCGGGGTTAGCAATCAGCCCCAGCATTTT. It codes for CASSQEVSGVSNQPQHF.

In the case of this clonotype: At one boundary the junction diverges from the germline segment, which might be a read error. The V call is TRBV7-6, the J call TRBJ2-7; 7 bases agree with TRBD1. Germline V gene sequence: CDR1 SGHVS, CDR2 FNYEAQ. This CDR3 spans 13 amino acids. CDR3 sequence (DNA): TGTGCCAGCAGCTTAGATGGGACAGCCTATTTATTCTTC. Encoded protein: CASSLDGTAYLFF.

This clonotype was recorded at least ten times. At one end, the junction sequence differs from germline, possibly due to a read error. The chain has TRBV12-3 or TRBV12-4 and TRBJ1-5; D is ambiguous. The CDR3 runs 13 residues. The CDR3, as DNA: TGTACCAGCAGTTTAGGTCTCCGTCAGCCCCAGCATTTT. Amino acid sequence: CTSSLGLRQPQHF.

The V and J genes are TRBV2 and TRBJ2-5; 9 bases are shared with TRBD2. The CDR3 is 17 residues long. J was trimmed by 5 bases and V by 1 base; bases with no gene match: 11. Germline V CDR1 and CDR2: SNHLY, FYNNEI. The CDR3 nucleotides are TGTGCCAGCAGTGAAGTGGTACTAGCGGGCTGGTCGGAGACCCAGTACTTC. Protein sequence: CASSEVVLAGWSETQYF.

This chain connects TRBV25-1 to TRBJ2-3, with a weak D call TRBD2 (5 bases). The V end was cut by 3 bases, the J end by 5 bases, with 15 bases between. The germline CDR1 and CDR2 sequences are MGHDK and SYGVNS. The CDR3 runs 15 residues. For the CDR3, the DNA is TGTGCCAGCAGTGATCCCCTGGGAGTGCGAGATACGCAGTATTTT. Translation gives CASSDPLGVRDTQYF.

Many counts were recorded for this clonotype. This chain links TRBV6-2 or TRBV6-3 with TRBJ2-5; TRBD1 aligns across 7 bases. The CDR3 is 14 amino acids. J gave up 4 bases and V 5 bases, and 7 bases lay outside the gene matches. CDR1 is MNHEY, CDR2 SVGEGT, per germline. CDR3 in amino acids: CASSRQGNRETQYF. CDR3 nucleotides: TGTGCCAGCAGTCGACAGGGAAACAGAGAGACCCAGTACTTC.

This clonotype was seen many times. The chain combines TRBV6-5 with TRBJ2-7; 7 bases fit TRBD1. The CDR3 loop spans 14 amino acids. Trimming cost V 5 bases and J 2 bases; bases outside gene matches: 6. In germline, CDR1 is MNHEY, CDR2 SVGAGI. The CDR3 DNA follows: TGTGCCAGCAGTCACCGGGACAGACCCTACGAGCAGTACTTC. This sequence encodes CASSHRDRPYEQYF.

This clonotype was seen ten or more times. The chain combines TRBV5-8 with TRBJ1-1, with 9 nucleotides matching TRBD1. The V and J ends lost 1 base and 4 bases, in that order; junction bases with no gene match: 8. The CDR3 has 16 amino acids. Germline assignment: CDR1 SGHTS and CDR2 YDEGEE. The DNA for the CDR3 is TGTGCCAGCAGCTTGTGGGACAGGGTGCTGGGCACTGAAGCTTTCTTT. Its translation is CASSLWDRVLGTEAFF.

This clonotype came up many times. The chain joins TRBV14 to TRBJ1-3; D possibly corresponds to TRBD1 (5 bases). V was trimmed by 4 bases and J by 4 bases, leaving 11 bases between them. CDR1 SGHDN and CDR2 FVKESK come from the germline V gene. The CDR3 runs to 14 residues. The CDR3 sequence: CASSPGTAGNTIYF. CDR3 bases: TGTGCCAGCAGCCCCGGGACGGCAGGAAACACCATATATTTT.

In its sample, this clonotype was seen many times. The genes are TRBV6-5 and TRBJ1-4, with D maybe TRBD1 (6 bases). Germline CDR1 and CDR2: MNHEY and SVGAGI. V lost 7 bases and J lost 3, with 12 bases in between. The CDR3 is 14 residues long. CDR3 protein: CASTRTASNEKLFF. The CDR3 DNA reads TGTGCCAGCACCAGGACAGCGTCTAATGAAAAACTGTTTTTT.

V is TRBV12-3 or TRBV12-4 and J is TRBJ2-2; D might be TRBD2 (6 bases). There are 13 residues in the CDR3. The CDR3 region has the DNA TGTACCGCCGCGGCGGGACTCCCCGGGGAGCTGTTTTTT. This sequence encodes CTAAAGLPGELFF.

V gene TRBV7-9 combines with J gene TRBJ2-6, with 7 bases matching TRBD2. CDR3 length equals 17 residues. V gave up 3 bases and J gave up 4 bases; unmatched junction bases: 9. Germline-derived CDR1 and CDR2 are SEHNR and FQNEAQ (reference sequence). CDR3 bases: TGTGCCAGCAGCTTTGTAAGCGGGGTTGCAGGGGCCAACGTCCTGACTTTC. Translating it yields CASSFVSGVAGANVLTF.

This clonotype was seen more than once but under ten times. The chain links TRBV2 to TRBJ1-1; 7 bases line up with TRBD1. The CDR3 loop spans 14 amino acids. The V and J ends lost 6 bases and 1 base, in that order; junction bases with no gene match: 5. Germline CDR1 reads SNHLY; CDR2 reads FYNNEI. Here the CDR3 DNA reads TGTGCCAGCAGGATGGACAGGTCGAACACTGAAGCTTTCTTT. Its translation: CASRMDRSNTEAFF.

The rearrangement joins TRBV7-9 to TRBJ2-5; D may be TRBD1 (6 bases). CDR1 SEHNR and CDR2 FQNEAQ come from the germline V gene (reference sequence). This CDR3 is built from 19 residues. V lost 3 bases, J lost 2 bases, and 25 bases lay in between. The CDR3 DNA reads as TGTGCCAGCAGCTTTTGGTGGGGGACACCGAACGTACGACAAGAGACCCAGTACTTC. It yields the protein CASSFWWGTPNVRQETQYF. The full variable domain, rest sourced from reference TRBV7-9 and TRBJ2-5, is DTGVSQNPRHKITKRGQNVTFRCDPISEHNRLYWYRQTLGQGPEFLTYFQNEAQLEKSRLLSDRFSAERPKGSFSTLEIQRTEQGDSAMYLCASSFWWGTPNVRQETQYFGPGTRLLVL.

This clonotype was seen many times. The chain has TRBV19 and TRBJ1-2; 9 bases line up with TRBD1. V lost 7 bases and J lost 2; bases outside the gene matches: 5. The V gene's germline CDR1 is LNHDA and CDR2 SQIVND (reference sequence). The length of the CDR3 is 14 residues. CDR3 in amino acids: CASNTGGQNYGYTF. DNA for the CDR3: TGTGCCAGTAACACAGGGGGCCAGAACTATGGCTACACCTTC.

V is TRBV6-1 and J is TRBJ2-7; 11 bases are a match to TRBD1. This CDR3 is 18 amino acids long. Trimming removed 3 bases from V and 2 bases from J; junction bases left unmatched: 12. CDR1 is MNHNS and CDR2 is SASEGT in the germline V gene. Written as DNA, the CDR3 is TGTGCCAGCAGTGACCGGGACAGGGGGAACGCGGGCCCCTACGAGCAGTACTTC. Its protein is CASSDRDRGNAGPYEQYF.

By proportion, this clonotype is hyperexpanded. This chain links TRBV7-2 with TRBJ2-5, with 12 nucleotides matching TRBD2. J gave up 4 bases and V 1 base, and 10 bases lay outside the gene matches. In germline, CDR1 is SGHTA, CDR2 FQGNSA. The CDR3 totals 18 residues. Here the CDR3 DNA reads TGTGCCAGCAGCTTAGGTCGTCGACTAGCGGGGGAAGGAGAGACCCAGTACTTC. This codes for CASSLGRRLAGEGETQYF.

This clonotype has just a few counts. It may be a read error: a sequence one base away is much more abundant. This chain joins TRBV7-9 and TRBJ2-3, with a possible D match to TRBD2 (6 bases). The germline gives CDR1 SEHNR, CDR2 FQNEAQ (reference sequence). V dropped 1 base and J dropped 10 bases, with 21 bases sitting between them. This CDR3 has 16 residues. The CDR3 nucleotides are TGTGCCAGCAGCTTAGTCGGCGGGTCCGGGGAGGATGCGCAGTATTTT. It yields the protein CASSLVGGSGEDAQYF.

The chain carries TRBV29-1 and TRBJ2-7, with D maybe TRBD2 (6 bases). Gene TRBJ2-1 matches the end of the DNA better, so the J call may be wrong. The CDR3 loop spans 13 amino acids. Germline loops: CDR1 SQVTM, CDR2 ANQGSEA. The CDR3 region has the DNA TGCAGCGTTGAGGGGAGGAGTTATTATGAGCAGTTCTTC. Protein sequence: CSVEGRSYYEQFF.

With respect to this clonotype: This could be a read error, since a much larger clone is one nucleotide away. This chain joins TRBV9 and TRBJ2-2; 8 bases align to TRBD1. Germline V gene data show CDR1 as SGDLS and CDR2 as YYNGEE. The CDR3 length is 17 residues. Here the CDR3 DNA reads TGTGCCAGCAGCCGGACAGGGTTCGCGGGTAACACCGGGGAGCGGTTTTTT. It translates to CASSRTGFAGNTGERFF. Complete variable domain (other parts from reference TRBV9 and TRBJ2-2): DSGVTQTPKHLITATGQRVTLRCSPRSGDLSVYWYQQSLDQGLQFLIQYYNGEERAKGNILERFSAQQFPDLHSELNLSSLELGDSALYFCASSRTGFAGNTGERFFGEGSRLTVL.

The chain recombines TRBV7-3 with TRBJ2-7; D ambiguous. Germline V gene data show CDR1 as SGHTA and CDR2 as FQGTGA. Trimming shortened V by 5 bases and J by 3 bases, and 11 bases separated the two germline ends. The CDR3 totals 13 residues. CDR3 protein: CASSLLPIYEQYF. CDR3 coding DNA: TGTGCCAGCAGCCTCCTACCTATCTACGAGCAGTACTTC.

CDR3 sequence: CASSVAADLFTSGNTIYF. For the CDR3, the DNA is TGTGCCAGCAGCGTAGCCGCGGATCTTTTCACCTCTGGAAACACCATATATTTT. V and J are TRBV9 and TRBJ1-3; D not certain. The germline CDR1 and CDR2 sequences are SGDLS and YYNGEE. V lost 0 bases, J lost 0 bases, and 16 bases lay in between. This CDR3 has 18 residues.

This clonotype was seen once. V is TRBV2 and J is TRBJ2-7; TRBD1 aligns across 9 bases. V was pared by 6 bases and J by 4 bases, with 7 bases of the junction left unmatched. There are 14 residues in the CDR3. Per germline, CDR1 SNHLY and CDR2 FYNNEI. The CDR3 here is CASRPGQGFYEQYF. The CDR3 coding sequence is TGTGCCAGCAGGCCGGGACAGGGTTTTTACGAGCAGTACTTC.

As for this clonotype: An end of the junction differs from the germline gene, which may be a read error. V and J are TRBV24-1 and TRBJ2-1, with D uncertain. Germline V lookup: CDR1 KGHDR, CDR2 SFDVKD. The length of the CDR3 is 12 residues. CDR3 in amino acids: CASSVTNGEQFF. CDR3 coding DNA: TGTGCCAGCAGTGTAACGAATGGTGAGCAGTTCTTC.

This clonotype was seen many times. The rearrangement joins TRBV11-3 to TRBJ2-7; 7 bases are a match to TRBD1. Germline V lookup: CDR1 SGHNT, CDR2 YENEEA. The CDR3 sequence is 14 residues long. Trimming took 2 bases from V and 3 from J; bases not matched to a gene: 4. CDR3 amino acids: CASSLSRDSYEQYF. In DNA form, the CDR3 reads TGTGCCAGCAGCTTATCCAGGGACAGCTACGAGCAGTACTTC.